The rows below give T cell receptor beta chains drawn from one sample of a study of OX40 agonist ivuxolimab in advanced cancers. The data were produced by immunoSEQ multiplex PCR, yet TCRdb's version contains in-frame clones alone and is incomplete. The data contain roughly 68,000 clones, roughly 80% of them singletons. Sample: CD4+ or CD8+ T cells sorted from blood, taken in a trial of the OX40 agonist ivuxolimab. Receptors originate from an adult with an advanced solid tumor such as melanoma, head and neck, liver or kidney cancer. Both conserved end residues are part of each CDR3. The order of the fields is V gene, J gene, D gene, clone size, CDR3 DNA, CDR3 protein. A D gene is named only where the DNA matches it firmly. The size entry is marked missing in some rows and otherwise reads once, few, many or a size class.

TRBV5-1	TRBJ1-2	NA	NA	TGCGCCAGCAGCCGGGACACCGCTAACTATGGCTACACCTTC	CASSRDTANYGYTF
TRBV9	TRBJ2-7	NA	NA	TGTGCCAGCAGCGCCCTCCGGGACACCGAGCAGTACTTC	CASSALRDTEQYF
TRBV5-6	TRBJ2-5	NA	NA	TGTGCCAGCAGCTCACGACAGGGACGGGGGGAGACCCAGTACTTC	CASSSRQGRGETQYF
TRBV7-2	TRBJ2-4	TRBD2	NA	TGTGCCAGCAGCTCTAGCGGGGTATTAGCCAAAAACATTCAGTACTTC	CASSSSGVLAKNIQYF
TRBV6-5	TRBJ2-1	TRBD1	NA	TGTGCCAGCAGTTACCCCGGGACAGAGTATGAGCAGTTCTTC	CASSYPGTEYEQFF
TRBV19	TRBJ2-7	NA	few	TGTGCCAGTAGTATTCCGGGACTCTCCTACGAGCAGTACTTC	CASSIPGLSYEQYF
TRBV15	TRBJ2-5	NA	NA	TGTGCCACCAGCCGAATGGGGAGACTGGAGGAGACCCAGTACTTC	CATSRMGRLEETQYF
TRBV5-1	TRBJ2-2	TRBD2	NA	TGCGCCAGCAACTTAATAGCGGGGACAAACACCGGGGAGCTGTTTTTT	CASNLIAGTNTGELFF
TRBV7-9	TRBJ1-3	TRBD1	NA	TGTGCCAGCAGCCTAGGACAGGGGAGACGTTCTGGAAACACCATATATTTT	CASSLGQGRRSGNTIYF
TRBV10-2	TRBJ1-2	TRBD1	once	TGCGCCAGCACGGACAGGGGCGTTGGGAGAGATGGCTACACCTTC	CASTDRGVGRDGYTF
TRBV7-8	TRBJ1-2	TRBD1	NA	TGTGCCAGCAGCTTAGAGTGGACAGGGGATTCCTATGGCTACACCTTC	CASSLEWTGDSYGYTF
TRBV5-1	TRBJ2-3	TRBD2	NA	TGCGCCAGCAGCTCCGGGGGGGCCATCACCACAGATACGCAGTATTTT	CASSSGGAITTDTQYF
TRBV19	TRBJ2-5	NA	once	TGTGCCAGTAGTATTGCAGGGGCGTACCAAGAGACCCAGTACTTC	CASSIAGAYQETQYF
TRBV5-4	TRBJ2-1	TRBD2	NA	TGTGCCAGCAGCCCGGGACTAGCGGGGGGGCAGTTCTTC	CASSPGLAGGQFF
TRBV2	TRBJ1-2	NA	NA	TGTGCCGGGAGGGTCAGGACTAGCGGCTACACCTTC	CAGRVRTSGYTF
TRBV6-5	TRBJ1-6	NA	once	TGTGCCAGCAGTCCTTCGGGGAGTAATTCACCCCTCCACTTT	CASSPSGSNSPLHF
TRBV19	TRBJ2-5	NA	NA	TGTGCCAGTGGAGGGGGAGAGACCCAGTACTTC	CASGGGETQYF
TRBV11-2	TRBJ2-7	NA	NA	TGTGCCAGCAGCTTAGTATCCTACGAGCAGTACTTC	CASSLVSYEQYF
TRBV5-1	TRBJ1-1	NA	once	TGCGCCAGCAGCTCAAGCAATACGAACAGAGGAACTGAAGCTTTCTTT	CASSSSNTNRGTEAFF
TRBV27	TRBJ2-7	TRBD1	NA	TGTGCCAGCAGCGAAAGACAGGGGTCGGCAACCTACGAGCAGTACTTC	CASSERQGSATYEQYF
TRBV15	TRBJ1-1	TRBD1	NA	TGTGCCACCAGCAGAGATCTGGGGACAGGGGATACTGAAGCTTTCTTT	CATSRDLGTGDTEAFF
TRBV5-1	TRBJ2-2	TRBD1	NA	TGCGCCAGCAGCCCCCCGACAGGGGCGGGGACCGGGGAGCTGTTTTTT	CASSPPTGAGTGELFF
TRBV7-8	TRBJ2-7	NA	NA	TGTGCCAGCAGCTTAAAGTCAGGACACCTACCCTACGAGCAGTACTTC	CASSLKSGHLPYEQYF
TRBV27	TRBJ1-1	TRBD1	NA	TGTGCCAGCAGTTTAAACAGGGGGCTGGGTTCGGACACTGAAGCTTTCTTT	CASSLNRGLGSDTEAFF
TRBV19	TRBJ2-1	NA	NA	TGTGCCAGTAGTATACCCCCCCTGTGGACCGCCGTTACCTACAATGAGCAGTTCTTC	CASSIPPLWTAVTYNEQFF
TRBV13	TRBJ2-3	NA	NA	TGTGCCAGCAGCACCAAGCCTAGAGAAGAAGTGGATACGCAGTATTTT	CASSTKPREEVDTQYF
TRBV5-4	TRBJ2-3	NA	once	TGTGCCAGCAGGAGACTAGGGGGCACAGATACGCAGTATTTT	CASRRLGGTDTQYF
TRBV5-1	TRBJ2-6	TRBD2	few	TGCGCCAGCAGCCCGGGGGGGAGCTCTGGGGCCAACGTCCTGACTTTC	CASSPGGSSGANVLTF
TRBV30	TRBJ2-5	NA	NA	TGTGCCTGGAGTGCCACAACCCAGACCCAGTACTTC	CAWSATTQTQYF
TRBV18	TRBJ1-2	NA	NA	TGTGCCAGCTCACCAGGGACAAGGGTTGAGAATGGCTACACCTTC	CASSPGTRVENGYTF
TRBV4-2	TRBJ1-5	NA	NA	TGTGCCAGCAGCCAACCTCAGGGCCTAGAGGGTGGAAAGCCCCAGCATTTT	CASSQPQGLEGGKPQHF
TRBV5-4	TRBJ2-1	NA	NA	TGTGCCAGCAGCTTAGACAACAATGAGCAGTTCTTC	CASSLDNNEQFF
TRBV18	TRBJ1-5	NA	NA	TGTGCCAGCTCACCATCACCGGGCAATCAGCCCCAGCATTTT	CASSPSPGNQPQHF
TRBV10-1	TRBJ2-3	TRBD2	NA	TGCGCCAGCAGGTCTAGCGGCGCTAGCACAGATACGCAGTATTTT	CASRSSGASTDTQYF
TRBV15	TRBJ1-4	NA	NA	TGTGCCACCAGCGGGGGAGGTGGTGAAAAACTGTTTTTT	CATSGGGGEKLFF
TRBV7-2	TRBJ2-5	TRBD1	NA	TGTGCCAGCAGCCCAACAGGGGGCATGGAGACCCAGTACTTC	CASSPTGGMETQYF
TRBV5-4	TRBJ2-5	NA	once	TGTGCCAGCAGCTTCGGCACTCAAGAGACCCAGTACTTC	CASSFGTQETQYF
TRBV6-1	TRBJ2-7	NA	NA	TGTGCCAGCAGTATAACATCGAGCTCCTACGAGCAGTACTTC	CASSITSSSYEQYF
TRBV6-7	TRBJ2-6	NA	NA	TGTGCCAGCAGTCGGTTAAAGCGTAGTCGGGCCAACGTCCTGACTTTC	CASSRLKRSRANVLTF
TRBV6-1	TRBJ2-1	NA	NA	TGTGCCAGCAGTGGAGTCGCGGCTAGCTCTGAGCAGTTCTTC	CASSGVAASSEQFF
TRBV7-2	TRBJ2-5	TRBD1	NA	TGTGCCAGCAGTCCAAGACAGGGTAGACAGGAGACCCAGTACTTC	CASSPRQGRQETQYF
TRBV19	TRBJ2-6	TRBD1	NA	TGTGCCAGTAGAAACCCGGGACAGTACACCTCTGGGGCCAACGTCCTGACTTTC	CASRNPGQYTSGANVLTF
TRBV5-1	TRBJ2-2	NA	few	TGCGCCAGCAGCAACCTCGGGGAGCTGTTTTTT	CASSNLGELFF
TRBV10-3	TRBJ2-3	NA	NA	TGTGCCATCAGTGGAATGGGGGCGCAGTATTTT	CAISGMGAQYF
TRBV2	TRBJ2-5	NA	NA	TGTGCCAGCAGGGAGTCCCGGGGCGAAGAGACCCAGTACTTC	CASRESRGEETQYF
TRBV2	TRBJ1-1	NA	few	TGTGCCAGCAGGACCGGTCTGGGAGGCGGCACTGAAGCTTTCTTT	CASRTGLGGGTEAFF